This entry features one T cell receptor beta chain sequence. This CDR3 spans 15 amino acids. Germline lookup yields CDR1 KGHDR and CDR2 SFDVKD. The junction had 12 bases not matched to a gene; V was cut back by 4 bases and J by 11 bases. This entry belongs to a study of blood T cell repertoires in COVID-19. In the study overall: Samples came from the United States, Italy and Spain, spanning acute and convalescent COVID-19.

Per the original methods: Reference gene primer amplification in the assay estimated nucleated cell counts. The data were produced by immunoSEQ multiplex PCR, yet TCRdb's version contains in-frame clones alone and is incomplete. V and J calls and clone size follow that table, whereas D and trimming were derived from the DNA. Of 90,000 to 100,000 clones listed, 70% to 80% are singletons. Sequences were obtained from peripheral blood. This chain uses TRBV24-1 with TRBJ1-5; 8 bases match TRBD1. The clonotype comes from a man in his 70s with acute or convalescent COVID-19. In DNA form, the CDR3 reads TGTGCCACCAGTGAGAATGACAGGGGTCCTAAAGCCCAGCATTTT. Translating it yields CATSENDRGPKAQHF.